This T cell receptor (beta chain) was observed in a study of beta chain features in type 1 diabetes. Notes on the study in general: Possible PCR preference for shorter templates applied equally to patients and controls. An over-representation of cells with high TCR expression could result from cDNA sequencing. Shorter TCRB CDR3s, moderately but significantly so, were found in Type 1 diabetes patients in all four CD4+ subsets. For type 1 diabetes patients, VDJ junctions showed fewer insertions and more deletions.

The CDR3 has 16 amino acids. Germline lookup yields CDR1 SGHRS and CDR2 YFSETQ. With 4 bases clipped from V and 3 bases from J, the junction kept 7 bases outside the gene matches. In regard to this clone: The target antigen is unknown.

The authors took one heparinised blood draw, averaging roughly 120 mL, from each donor. Every bit of the isolated RNA underwent reverse transcription, so sequencing read expressed TCRB transcripts. Generated by immunoSEQ multiplex PCR, the TCRdb table keeps only in-frame clones and is missing some. The sample includes around 250,000 clones, approximately 15% of them seen just once. The receptor was derived from a man aged 30 to 45 with type 1 diabetes. Source material: naive CD4+ T cells from blood. This rearrangement joins TRBV5-1 to TRBJ2-2; 9 bases match TRBD1. The CDR3 spells CASSGHRGRDTGELFF. The CDR3 nucleotides read TGCGCCAGCAGCGGCCACAGGGGGCGCGACACCGGGGAGCTGTTTTTT. The entire variable domain, with the rest obtained from reference TRBV5-1 and TRBJ2-2, is as follows: KAGVTQTPRYLIKTRGQQVTLSCSPISGHRSVSWYQQTPGQGLQFLFEYFSETQRNKGNFPGRFSGRQFSNSRSEMNVSTLELGDSALYLCASSGHRGRDTGELFFGEGSRLTVL.